The 2 T cell receptor beta chains below all came from one sample that was sequenced in a study of T cells in Graves' hyperthyroidism and ophthalmopathy. TCR beta CDR3 region amplification was performed from RNA transcripts. When the TCR CDR3 underwent first-round RT-PCR, the HTBI primer set was used. TCRdb reprocessed the multiplex PCR reads with MiXCR, giving one entry per CDR3 protein. Of 410,000 or so distinct CDR3 sequences in the sample, 14% to 15% were seen once. The source material was blood. Source of these receptors: a young man with Graves' ophthalmopathy.

This clonotype occurred a few times. CDR3 in amino acids: CASSPLSGSSSPPQHF. In DNA, the CDR3 is TGTGCCAGCAGCCCCCTCTCCGGGAGCTCCAGTCCGCCCCAGCATTTT. The chain combines TRBV6-1 with TRBJ1-5; the D is unclear. Trimming took off 6 bases at V and 9 bases at J, with 24 bases between the two ends. The germline CDR1 and CDR2 sequences are MNHNS and SASEGT. This CDR3 is 16 amino acids long.

V is TRBV29-1 and J is TRBJ1-1; 8 bases are shared with TRBD1. Germline V gene data show CDR1 as SQVTM and CDR2 as ANQGSEA. The CDR3 sequence is 14 residues long. Germline trimming cut 1 base from V and 4 bases from J; bases unmatched to any gene: 5. The CDR3 protein is CSVEAETGATEAFF. The CDR3 DNA follows: TGCAGCGTTGAAGCCGAGACAGGGGCCACTGAAGCTTTCTTT.